The rows below give T cell receptor beta chains drawn from one sample of a study of cytomegalovirus exposure and HLA in healthy donors. TCRdb keeps only in-frame clones here, not all; method: immunoSEQ multiplex PCR. The sample has roughly 34,000 clones, approximately 67% seen once; the top ten hold around 9.1%. The sample consisted of PBMCs. The receptor source for this set is a man aged 35 to 55 in good health and CMV-seropositive. Both conserved end residues are part of each CDR3. The D gene is left open where the match is weak. Only some rows state a clone size, as once, few, many or a class for expanded clones.

TRBV2	few	TRBD2	TRBJ2-3	CASGGEASTDTQYF	TGTGCCAGCGGGGGGGAGGCTAGCACAGATACGCAGTATTTT
TRBV11-3	NA	TRBD1	TRBJ2-5	CASSLSERQGALAQYF	TGTGCCAGCAGCTTATCGGAGCGGCAGGGGGCTTTGGCCCAGTACTTC
TRBV5-1	NA	NA	TRBJ1-2	CASSFAGDNYGYTF	TGCGCCAGCAGCTTCGCAGGGGACAACTATGGCTACACCTTC
TRBV19	once	NA	TRBJ2-2	CASRTKGAGELFF	TGTGCCAGTAGGACGAAGGGAGCAGGGGAGCTGTTTTTT
TRBV30	NA	NA	TRBJ1-5	CAWTVRGINQPQHF	TGTGCCTGGACTGTCCGGGGGATCAATCAGCCCCAGCATTTT
TRBV27	NA	NA	TRBJ1-4	CASSPYLTEVGEKLFF	TGTGCCAGCAGCCCTTATTTGACAGAGGTGGGTGAAAAACTGTTTTTT
TRBV19	NA	TRBD1	TRBJ2-7	CATRDRASYEQYF	TGTGCGACTAGGGACAGGGCATCCTACGAGCAGTACTTC
TRBV5-1	NA	NA	TRBJ2-5	CASSFRLMLGQETQYF	TGCGCCAGCAGCTTCCGACTGATGCTCGGCCAAGAGACCCAGTACTTC
TRBV5-1	few	TRBD2	TRBJ2-7	CASSLGGGSEQYF	TGCGCCAGCAGCCTGGGGGGAGGGAGCGAGCAGTACTTC
TRBV30	NA	NA	TRBJ1-1	CAWSSQGIEAFF	TGTGCCTGGAGTTCCCAGGGCATTGAAGCTTTCTTT
TRBV4-1	once	NA	TRBJ2-7	CASSQDQQGHYEQYF	TGCGCCAGCAGCCAAGATCAACAGGGCCATTACGAGCAGTACTTC
TRBV27	few	TRBD2	TRBJ2-3	CASSFLGLVTDTQYF	TGTGCCAGCAGTTTCCTTGGACTAGTAACAGATACGCAGTATTTT
TRBV7-9	NA	NA	TRBJ2-3	CASSLSAGTDTQYF	TGTGCCAGCAGCTTGAGCGCCGGCACAGATACGCAGTATTTT
TRBV29-1	once	NA	TRBJ1-2	CSVEGQGGYTF	TGCAGCGTTGAGGGGCAAGGTGGCTACACCTTC
TRBV2	NA	NA	TRBJ2-7	CASSWGGPGEQYF	TGTGCCAGCAGTTGGGGGGGGCCGGGGGAGCAGTACTTC
TRBV21-1	NA	NA	TRBJ1-4	CASSCRRGKLFF	TGTGCCAGCAGCTGCCGGAGAGGAAAACTGTTTTTT
TRBV10-3	NA	NA	TRBJ1-1	CAISDTLGNTEAFF	TGTGCCATCAGCGACACCCTCGGGAACACTGAAGCTTTCTTT
TRBV6-1	NA	NA	TRBJ2-7	CASSEGVTENYEQYF	TGTGCCAGCAGTGAAGGGGTCACAGAGAACTACGAGCAGTACTTC
TRBV5-4	few	TRBD1	TRBJ2-7	CASSDRTGRSYEQYF	TGTGCCAGCAGCGATCGGACAGGGCGCTCCTACGAGCAGTACTTC
TRBV2	NA	TRBD2	TRBJ2-2	CASGTSGGASTGELFF	TGTGCCAGCGGGACTAGCGGGGGGGCGAGCACCGGGGAGCTGTTTTTT
TRBV7-9	NA	NA	TRBJ1-2	CASRWIAGDGGYTF	TGTGCCAGCAGATGGATAGCGGGGGACGGCGGCTACACCTTC
TRBV28	NA	NA	TRBJ2-5	CASSLGQSGDQETQYF	TGTGCCAGCAGTTTGGGACAGTCGGGGGACCAAGAGACCCAGTACTTC
TRBV7-2	NA	NA	TRBJ1-1	CASSLDRGGAFF	TGTGCCAGCAGCTTAGATCGGGGAGGAGCTTTCTTT
TRBV2	NA	NA	TRBJ2-7	CASSPTGTHSYEQYF	TGTGCCAGCAGTCCTACCGGGACACACTCCTACGAGCAGTACTTC
TRBV11-1	few	TRBD2	TRBJ2-2	CASSLHGGGVGELFF	TGTGCCAGCAGCTTGCACGGGGGGGGAGTCGGGGAGCTGTTTTTT
TRBV27	few	TRBD1	TRBJ2-7	CASKPTGFYEQYF	TGTGCCAGCAAGCCGACAGGGTTCTACGAGCAGTACTTC
TRBV28	NA	TRBD1	TRBJ2-7	CASSSDNRGVEQYF	TGTGCCAGCAGTAGTGACAACAGGGGGGTCGAGCAGTACTTC
TRBV28	NA	TRBD2	TRBJ2-2	CASTLGRAGGRGDTGELFF	TGTGCCAGCACCCTGGGAAGGGCGGGGGGGCGAGGAGACACCGGGGAGCTGTTTTTT
TRBV27	NA	NA	TRBJ1-6	CASSDDGFNSPLHF	TGTGCCAGCAGTGATGACGGGTTCAATTCACCCCTCCACTTT
TRBV29-1	NA	TRBD2	TRBJ2-2	CSVQRGGRELFF	TGCAGCGTCCAGCGGGGGGGCAGGGAGCTGTTTTTT
TRBV7-2	NA	TRBD1	TRBJ1-3	CASSVGQGISGNTIYF	TGTGCCAGCAGCGTAGGACAGGGAATCTCTGGAAACACCATATATTTT
TRBV30	few	NA	TRBJ2-7	CAWSVVPSTRPREQYF	TGTGCCTGGAGTGTGGTTCCTTCGACCCGTCCGAGGGAGCAGTACTTC
TRBV2	NA	TRBD2	TRBJ2-5	CASSGRGGQETQYF	TGTGCCAGCAGTGGGCGGGGGGGCCAAGAGACCCAGTACTTC
TRBV2	NA	TRBD2	TRBJ2-1	CASSRDSGLTFNEQFF	TGTGCCAGCAGTAGAGATTCGGGACTAACGTTCAATGAGCAGTTCTTC
TRBV5-6	NA	NA	TRBJ2-7	CASSPGIGQDLTYEQYF	TGTGCCAGCAGCCCTGGAATTGGGCAGGATTTAACCTACGAGCAGTACTTC
TRBV5-1	NA	TRBD1	TRBJ2-5	CASSRTGLGETQYF	TGCGCCAGCAGCCGGACAGGGTTGGGAGAGACCCAGTACTTC
TRBV14	NA	NA	TRBJ1-6	CASSQDLSSPLHF	TGTGCCAGCAGCCAAGATCTAAGTTCACCCCTCCACTTT
TRBV7-3	NA	NA	TRBJ2-3	CASSLTSTSTDTQYF	TGTGCCAGCAGCTTAACCTCTACTAGCACAGATACGCAGTATTTT
TRBV27	NA	NA	TRBJ2-5	CASSAGRPQETQYF	TGTGCCAGCAGTGCGGGACGGCCCCAAGAGACCCAGTACTTC
TRBV6-5	once	TRBD1	TRBJ2-5	CASRGDRGLQETQYF	TGTGCCAGCAGGGGGGACAGGGGGCTTCAAGAGACCCAGTACTTC
TRBV6-5	once	NA	TRBJ2-6	CASSYPSSGANVLTF	TGTGCCAGCAGTTATCCCAGCTCTGGGGCCAACGTCCTGACTTTC
TRBV29-1	few	TRBD2	TRBJ2-2	CSVGGGILNTGELFF	TGCAGCGTTGGGGGAGGGATCCTGAACACCGGGGAGCTGTTTTTT
TRBV15	NA	TRBD2	TRBJ2-1	CATSSRRGGYNEQFF	TGTGCCACCAGCAGCCGGCGGGGGGGTTACAATGAGCAGTTCTTC
TRBV6-6	NA	NA	TRBJ2-1	CASSQGPTINNEQFF	TGTGCCAGCAGTCAGGGGCCGACCATAAACAATGAGCAGTTCTTC
TRBV10-3	NA	NA	TRBJ2-7	CAISRSLQGHEQYF	TGTGCCATCAGTCGTTCTTTACAGGGTCACGAGCAGTACTTC
TRBV2	NA	NA	TRBJ1-4	CAVHPSPEVANEKLFF	TGTGCCGTCCATCCCTCCCCAGAGGTGGCTAATGAAAAACTGTTTTTT
TRBV28	NA	TRBD1	TRBJ1-2	CASSLRRGQGYTF	TGTGCCAGCAGTTTACGCAGGGGGCAGGGCTACACCTTC
TRBV2	NA	TRBD2	TRBJ2-3	CASMERGAGTDTQYF	TGTGCCAGCATGGAGCGGGGGGCGGGCACAGATACGCAGTATTTT
TRBV6-5	NA	NA	TRBJ2-2	CASGSWGRRGTGELFF	TGTGCCAGCGGTTCGTGGGGGCGCCGGGGAACCGGGGAGCTGTTTTTT
TRBV28	NA	NA	TRBJ1-3	CASTGGSGNTIYF	TGTGCCAGCACCGGGGGCTCTGGAAACACCATATATTTT
TRBV7-8	NA	NA	TRBJ1-6	CASSLASDTAPLHF	TGTGCCAGCAGCTTAGCGTCTGACACAGCACCCCTCCACTTT
TRBV5-1	few	NA	TRBJ1-1	CASSAQSYTEAFF	TGCGCCAGCAGCGCCCAGTCTTACACTGAAGCTTTCTTT